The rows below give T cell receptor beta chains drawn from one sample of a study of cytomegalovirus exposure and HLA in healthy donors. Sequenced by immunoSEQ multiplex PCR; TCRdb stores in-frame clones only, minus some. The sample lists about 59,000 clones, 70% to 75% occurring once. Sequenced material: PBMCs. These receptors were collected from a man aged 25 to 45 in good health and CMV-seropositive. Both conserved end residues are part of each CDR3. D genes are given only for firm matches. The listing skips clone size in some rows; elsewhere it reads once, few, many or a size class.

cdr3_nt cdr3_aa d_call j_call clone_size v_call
TGTGCCAGCAGTGATCCGGGACAGGGGGAGTGGGGATGGTCACCCCTCCACTTT CASSDPGQGEWGWSPLHF TRBD1 TRBJ1-6 . TRBV27
TGTGCCAGCAGCCAAATTCCGACGGGAGCTAACTATGGCTACACCTTC CASSQIPTGANYGYTF . TRBJ1-2 . TRBV7-9
TGTGCCAGCAGTTTAGGGGCCGTTTCACCCCTCCACTTT CASSLGAVSPLHF . TRBJ1-6 . TRBV27
TGCGCCAGCAGGGGGACAGGGGGCCGGTGGACTGAAGCTTTCTTT CASRGTGGRWTEAFF TRBD1 TRBJ1-1 . TRBV5-1
TGTGCCAGTCTAGCGGCAGGACAGACCTACAATGAGCAGTTCTTC CASLAAGQTYNEQFF . TRBJ2-1 . TRBV27
TGTGCCAGCAGCTTGGAGGCCAGGGGGCGGTGTGGCTACACCTTC CASSLEARGRCGYTF TRBD1 TRBJ1-2 few TRBV5-8
TGTGCCAGCGGCCCCTACAATGAGCAGTTCTTC CASGPYNEQFF . TRBJ2-1 . TRBV7-9
TGCAGCTTCTGGGGGGTACAGAAAAACACTCAGTACTTC CSFWGVQKNTQYF . TRBJ2-4 . TRBV29-1
TGCGCCAGCAGTCCCGGGACAGGGTTCAACACCGGGGAGCTGTTTTTT CASSPGTGFNTGELFF TRBD1 TRBJ2-2 . TRBV4-3
TGCGCCAGCAGCTTGGCCGGTAACAGGGGATCTGAAAAACTGTTTTTT CASSLAGNRGSEKLFF TRBD1 TRBJ1-4 . TRBV5-1
TGTGCCGGACAGGGAAAGACCGGGGAGCTGTTTTTT CAGQGKTGELFF TRBD1 TRBJ2-2 few TRBV6-1
TGTGCCAGCAGCTTGGATTACGACAGGGAGGGCAATCAGCCCCAGCATTTT CASSLDYDREGNQPQHF TRBD1 TRBJ1-5 . TRBV5-8
TGCGCCAGCAGCTTGGACGTAGATCAGCCCCAGCATTTT CASSLDVDQPQHF . TRBJ1-5 few TRBV5-1
TGTGCCAGCAGCTCCCTGGGACAGGGTGGCTACGAGCAGTACTTC CASSSLGQGGYEQYF TRBD1 TRBJ2-7 once TRBV11-2
TGCAGTGCTGACGCCCCAGGGGAGCAGTTCTTC CSADAPGEQFF . TRBJ2-1 . TRBV20-1
TGTGCCAGCAGTTTTATGGGGCAAAGCTACAATGAGCAGTTCTTC CASSFMGQSYNEQFF . TRBJ2-1 . TRBV28
TGTGCCAGCAGCCTAAACATTTACAGACAGGGACGGAACACTGAAGCTTTCTTT CASSLNIYRQGRNTEAFF TRBD1 TRBJ1-1 . TRBV7-9
TGTGCCAGCAGCTACCGCGGGACTAGCGGCACAGATACGCAGTATTTT CASSYRGTSGTDTQYF TRBD2 TRBJ2-3 . TRBV11-3
TGTGCCAGCAGCTCAGTGGGGCGACCTAATGAAAAACTGTTTTTT CASSSVGRPNEKLFF . TRBJ1-4 . TRBV28
TGCAGCGTTCAGGCCAATTTGAACACTGAAGCTTTCTTT CSVQANLNTEAFF . TRBJ1-1 . TRBV29-1
TGTGCCAGCAGCTTGGTTGGGAGTCGGGGAAACACCATATATTTT CASSLVGSRGNTIYF . TRBJ1-3 few TRBV5-6
TGTGCCAGCGGAGGTCGGGGGGGCATCATCCTCGAGCAGTACTTC CASGGRGGIILEQYF TRBD2 TRBJ2-7 . TRBV2
TGTGCCAGCAGCTCACCCCTGGAGCGCAGGGGGTATGGCTACACCTTC CASSSPLERRGYGYTF TRBD1 TRBJ1-2 . TRBV5-4
TGTGCCAGCAGACCTACAGAGAAAAAACAGGGGGCGGGGGTATACGAGCAGTACTTC CASRPTEKKQGAGVYEQYF TRBD1 TRBJ2-7 . TRBV28